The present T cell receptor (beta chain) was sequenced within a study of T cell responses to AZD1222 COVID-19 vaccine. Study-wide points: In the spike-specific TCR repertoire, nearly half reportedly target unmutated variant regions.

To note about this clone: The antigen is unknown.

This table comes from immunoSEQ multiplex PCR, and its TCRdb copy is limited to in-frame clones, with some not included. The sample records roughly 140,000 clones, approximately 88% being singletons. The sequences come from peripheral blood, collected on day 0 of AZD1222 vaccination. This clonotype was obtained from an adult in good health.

This chain's CDR3 is CSVASVKGNSYNEQFF. The CDR3 nucleotides read TGCAGCGTTGCCTCCGTGAAGGGAAACTCCTACAATGAGCAGTTCTTC. The chain recombines TRBV29-1 with TRBJ2-1; D not resolved. Trimming stripped 4 bases from V and 0 bases from J, with 16 bases between. Per germline, CDR1 SQVTM and CDR2 ANQGSEA. The CDR3 covers 16 residues.